Following are 20 T cell receptor beta chains from one sample sequenced in a study of T cells in Graves' hyperthyroidism and ophthalmopathy. RNA transcripts served as the template for amplifying TCR beta CDR3 regions. HTBI primers were employed in a first-round RT-PCR of the TCR CDR3. One entry per CDR3 protein, called by TCRdb with MiXCR from the multiplex PCR reads. The data show under 400,000 distinct CDR3 sequences, roughly 25% seen once. What was sequenced was blood. The receptors were sampled from a man aged 50 or older with Graves' hyperthyroidism.

This rearrangement joins TRBV24-1 to TRBJ1-2; 10 nucleotides align to TRBD1. The CDR3 is made up of 14 amino acids. From germline, CDR1 is KGHDR and CDR2 SFDVKD. V was pared by 4 bases and J by 7 bases, with 5 bases of the junction left unmatched. The CDR3 sequence: CATSEPGTGVGYTF. Written as DNA, the CDR3 is TGTGCCACCAGTGAACCCGGGACAGGGGTTGGCTACACCTTC.

This clonotype occurred a few times. The genes are TRBV2 and TRBJ2-5, with TRBD2 identical over 8 bases. The CDR3 consists of 14 residues. Germline lookup yields CDR1 SNHLY and CDR2 FYNNEI. With V trimmed by 6 bases and J by 1 base, 4 bases remained unmatched. The CDR3 sequence: CASRAGTSQETQYF. For the CDR3, the DNA is TGTGCCAGCAGGGCAGGGACTAGCCAAGAGACCCAGTACTTC.

The V call is TRBV5-1, the J call TRBJ2-1; D not resolved. CDR1 is SGHRS and CDR2 is YFSETQ in the germline V gene. V lost 1 base and J lost 0, with 11 bases in between. This CDR3 region has 16 residues. CDR3 sequence: CASSLTMQSSYNEQFF. The CDR3, as DNA: TGCGCCAGCAGCTTGACGATGCAGAGCTCCTACAATGAGCAGTTCTTC. The entire variable domain, with the rest obtained from reference TRBV5-1 and TRBJ2-1, is as follows: KAGVTQTPRYLIKTRGQQVTLSCSPISGHRSVSWYQQTPGQGLQFLFEYFSETQRNKGNFPGRFSGRQFSNSRSEMNVSTLELGDSALYLCASSLTMQSSYNEQFFGPGTRLTVL.

This clonotype was found a few times. This chain joins TRBV7-3 and TRBJ1-1; possible D gene TRBD1, 6 bases. The CDR3 length is 13 residues. CDR1 and CDR2 (germline): SGHTA, FQGTGA. The V gene lost 3 bases and the J gene lost 8 bases, with 13 bases spanning the gap. CDR3 DNA sequence: TGTGCCAGCAGCTTTAACCTCGGGACAGAAGCTTTCTTT. This translates into CASSFNLGTEAFF.

Ten or more counts support this clonotype. The V call is TRBV6-1, the J call TRBJ2-3; D is ambiguous. The germline gives CDR1 MNHNS, CDR2 SASEGT. This CDR3 is 17 amino acids long. Trimming pared 8 bases from V and 1 base from J, leaving 22 bases between. The CDR3 DNA reads TGTGCCAGCGGTCCTCGGGCCCTCCCTGCGGGCACAGATACGCAGTATTTT. This translates into CASGPRALPAGTDTQYF.

This clonotype was detected only a few times. The gene calls are TRBV27 and TRBJ2-5, with a possible D match to TRBD2 (7 bases). This CDR3 contains 18 residues. The germline V gene has CDR1 MNHEY and CDR2 SMNVEV (reference sequence). The ends were cut back, 5 bases at V and 4 bases at J, with 26 bases in the middle. The CDR3 bases are TGTGCCAGCAGTCCCCGACGGGGGCGGGGAGGGGTAGGAGAGACCCAGTACTTC. Protein: CASSPRRGRGGVGETQYF.

The sample holds a few counts of this clonotype. This rearrangement joins TRBV29-1 to TRBJ2-7, with TRBD2 matching over 12 bases. V gave up 4 bases and J gave up 3 bases; unmatched junction bases: 4. CDR1 and CDR2 from the germline V gene are SQVTM and ANQGSEA. The length of the CDR3 is 14 residues. The DNA for the CDR3 is TGCAGCGTTGGCACGGGACTAGCGGGCTACGAGCAGTACTTC. Its translation is CSVGTGLAGYEQYF.

There are many counts of this clonotype. DNA of the CDR3: TGTGCCAGCAGTGAATCCAATGAGCAGTTCTTC. As protein: CASSESNEQFF. The chain joins TRBV28 to TRBJ2-1, with unresolved D. Looked up from germline, CDR1 is MDHEN and CDR2 is SYDVKM. V was cut by 5 bases and J by 6 bases, with 5 bases left in between. The CDR3 runs 11 residues.

This clonotype was recorded a few times. The chain has TRBV6-2 or TRBV6-3 and TRBJ1-5, with 7 bases lining up with TRBD1. The CDR3 is 15 residues long. CDR1 MNHEY and CDR2 SVGEGT come from the germline V gene. V trimming: 6 bases; J trimming: 2 bases; junction bases outside the gene matches: 7. CDR3 DNA: TGTGCCAGCAGAAGACAGGGTTCGGGCAATCAGCCCCAGCATTTT. The encoded protein is CASRRQGSGNQPQHF.

This clonotype occurred many times. The CDR3 spells CASSYRGGGSETQYF. The CDR3 coding sequence is TGTGCCAGCAGTTACCGCGGGGGGGGATCAGAGACCCAGTACTTC. The chain links TRBV6-6 to TRBJ2-5, with 9 nucleotides matching TRBD2. J gave up 4 bases and V 2 bases, and 5 bases lay outside the gene matches. Germline CDR1 and CDR2: MNHNY and SVGAGI (reference sequence). The CDR3 is 15 residues long.

As concerns this clonotype: At one end, the junction sequence differs from germline, possibly due to a read error. The J gene is TRBJ2-1, the V gene TRBV27; D is tentatively TRBD1 or TRBD2 (6 bases each). The CDR3 runs 16 residues. In germline, CDR1 is MNHEY, CDR2 SMNVEV (reference sequence). The CDR3: CASSLGGTLSSNEQFF. The CDR3 DNA is TGTGCCAGCAGTTTAGGGGGGACATTATCCTCCAATGAGCAGTTCTTC.

J is TRBJ1-2 and V is TRBV28, with 10 nucleotides matching TRBD1. Losses at the gene ends were 4 bases for V and 4 bases for J; bases not matched to a gene: 3. The CDR3 loop spans 14 amino acids. Per the germline V gene, CDR1 is MDHEN and CDR2 is SYDVKM. The CDR3 DNA sequence: TGTGCCAGCAGTTCCGGGACAGGGGCCTATGGCTACACCTTC. Protein: CASSSGTGAYGYTF.

This clonotype was seen repeatedly, ten times or more. V gene TRBV28 combines with J gene TRBJ2-1, with 8 positions matching TRBD1. The germline CDR1 and CDR2 sequences are MDHEN and SYDVKM. This CDR3 comprises 15 residues. After removal of 6 bases from V and 7 bases from J, the junction contained 11 bases not matched to a gene. CDR3: CASSRRQGRTNEQFF. Written as DNA, the CDR3 is TGTGCCAGCAGCCGACGACAGGGGAGGACTAATGAGCAGTTCTTC. Variable domain in full (rest from reference TRBV28 and TRBJ2-1): DVKVTQSSRYLVKRTGEKVFLECVQDMDHENMFWYRQDPGLGLRLIYFSYDVKMKEKGDIPEGYSVSREKKERFSLILESASTNQTSMYLCASSRRQGRTNEQFFGPGTRLTVL.

The rearrangement joins TRBV2 to TRBJ2-1; TRBD1 agrees at 12 bases. The CDR3 has 15 amino acids. Germline lookup yields CDR1 SNHLY and CDR2 FYNNEI. The ends lost 7 bases at V and 9 bases at J; junction bases unmatched: 10. The CDR3 DNA follows: TGTGCCAGCAAAACCGGGACAGGGGGCATCGGTGAGCAGTTCTTC. Translated, it gives CASKTGTGGIGEQFF.

The CDR3 DNA follows: TGTGCCAGCAGTTCCCGTTCGGAACTAGCGGGACCCTACGAGCAGTACTTC. This gives the protein CASSSRSELAGPYEQYF. The chain carries TRBV27 and TRBJ2-7; 10 nucleotides match TRBD2. The CDR3 contains 17 residues. The germline V gene has CDR1 MNHEY and CDR2 SMNVEV (reference sequence). With V trimmed by 4 bases and J by 2 bases, 11 bases remained unmatched.

The table lists this clonotype with a few counts. This chain uses TRBV20-1 with TRBJ2-5, with D tentatively TRBD2 (6 bases). This CDR3 is 13 amino acids long. The germline gives CDR1 DFQATT, CDR2 SNEGSKA (reference sequence). The V end lost 1 base, the J end lost 7 bases, and 13 bases lay between the germline ends. The CDR3 is CSARGDAGGTQYF. CDR3 in DNA: TGCAGTGCTAGAGGGGACGCCGGGGGGACCCAGTACTTC.

The chain combines TRBV2 with TRBJ1-5, with D maybe TRBD1 (5 bases). The CDR3 length is 15 residues. The V end was cut by 2 bases, the J end by 3 bases, with 11 bases between. The V gene's germline CDR1 is SNHLY and CDR2 FYNNEI. CDR3 protein: CASSEFRGDNQPQHF. The CDR3 coding sequence is TGTGCCAGCAGTGAATTTCGGGGGGACAATCAGCCCCAGCATTTT.

This clonotype was picked up a small number of times. The V and J genes are TRBV3-1 and TRBJ2-3; 12 bases align to TRBD2. The trim removed 1 base at V and 0 bases at J, leaving 5 bases unmatched. CDR3 length equals 18 residues. Germline lookup yields CDR1 LGHDT and CDR2 YNNKEL (reference sequence). The CDR3, as DNA: TGTGCCAGCAGCCAAGCAGGGACTAGCGGGCCAAGCACAGATACGCAGTATTTT. Protein sequence: CASSQAGTSGPSTDTQYF.

The rearrangement joins TRBV12-3 or TRBV12-4 to TRBJ1-2, with a tentative D call TRBD1 (5 bases). V was trimmed by 6 bases and J by 4 bases, leaving 15 bases between them. The CDR3 is 14 amino acids. The CDR3 reads CASRVETASYGYTF. The DNA of the CDR3 is TGTGCCAGCAGGGTAGAGACAGCCTCCTATGGCTACACCTTC.

At least ten counts were recorded for this clonotype. V gene TRBV7-2 combines with J gene TRBJ2-7; D not certain. CDR1 SGHTA and CDR2 FQGNSA come from the germline V gene. The CDR3 has 15 amino acids. V lost 7 bases and J 0 bases, leaving 16 bases between the germline ends. In DNA, the CDR3 is TGTGCCAGCACCCCTCCCGCATCGGTCTCCTACGAGCAGTACTTC. This sequence encodes CASTPPASVSYEQYF.